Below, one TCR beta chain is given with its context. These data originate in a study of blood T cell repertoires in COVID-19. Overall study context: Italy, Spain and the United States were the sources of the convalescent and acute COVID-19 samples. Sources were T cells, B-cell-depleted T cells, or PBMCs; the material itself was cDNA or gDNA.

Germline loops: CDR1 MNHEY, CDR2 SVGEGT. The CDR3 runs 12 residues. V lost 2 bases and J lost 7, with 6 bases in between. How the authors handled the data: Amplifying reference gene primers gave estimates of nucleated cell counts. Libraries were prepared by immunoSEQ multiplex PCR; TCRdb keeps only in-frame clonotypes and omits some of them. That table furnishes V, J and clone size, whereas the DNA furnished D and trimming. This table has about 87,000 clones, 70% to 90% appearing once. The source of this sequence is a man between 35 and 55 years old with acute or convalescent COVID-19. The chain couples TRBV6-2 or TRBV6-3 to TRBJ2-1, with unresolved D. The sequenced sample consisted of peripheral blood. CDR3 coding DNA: TGTGCCAGCAGTTACGGTCGGAATGAGCAGTTCTTC. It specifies CASSYGRNEQFF.